This entry is about one T cell receptor (beta chain). Its antigen is not yet known. Nothing much larger sits one base from this clone, and base qualities are not available. Libraries were built with PCR. This sample was sequenced with an Illumina HiSeq 2500. TCR libraries were prepared with molecular barcoding, using unique molecular identifiers to normalize TCRbeta repertoire quantification. The raw public reads went through TCRdb reprocessing: fastp at Q25, MiXCR clone calling, in-frame beta chains kept. Rows with one shared CDR3 protein collapse into an entry with the most common genes and DNA. This sample holds around 800,000 distinct CDR3 sequences; 16% were observed only once. The ten largest clonotypes hold around 5% of the sample. This entry comes from a study of T-cell reconstitution after alpha-beta-depleted transplantation in children (dated by TCRdb to the mid-2010s). As for the study more broadly: The study quantitatively tracked T-cell immune reconstitution after TCRalphabeta/CD19-depleted allogeneic hematopoietic cell transplantation in children using TCR repertoire profiling. On the study overall, not on this receptor specifically: Over subsequent months, a decline in hyperexpanded clone frequencies was noted, and after one year, T-cell counts and TCRbeta diversity were mostly ascribed to newly produced T cells. In some patients, the high TCRbeta diversity seen at day 60 was put down to recipient T cells and intrathymic progenitors that had survived conditioning. About two months after transplant, the apparently early recovery of alphabetaT-cell counts reportedly depended on just several hundred clones that had expanded rapidly and came from non-depleted graft cells.

For CDR1 and CDR2, the germline V gene (reference sequence) lists DFQATT and SNEGSKA. At the junction V is shortened by 2 bases and J by 7 bases, with 19 bases in between. Its CDR3 holds 15 amino acids, cysteine through phenylalanine. The kept DNA is CDR3 alone, 45 bases in frame from the first base. Taken with the paper, the label for treatment or condition translates to: allogeneic hematopoietic cell transplantation with graft depleted of TCRalphabeta T cells and CD19 B cells. The children who served as transplant recipients had been given grafts of TCRalphabeta/CD19-depleted allogeneic hematopoietic cells.

The starting material was PBMCs, mostly from graft donor cells, obtained 360 days after TCRalphabeta/CD19-depleted stem cell transplant. Here the chain combines TRBV20-1 and TRBJ2-3; the D gene is perhaps TRBD2, from 7 matching bases. The origin of this receptor is a male patient aged 10 to 17 who had a stem cell transplant for acute lymphoblastic leukemia, so the T cells may come from the graft donor. The bases are TGCAGTGCTAGACCGGCCAGGGGAGGGAGACATACGCAGTATTTT. The translation is CSARPARGGRHTQYF.